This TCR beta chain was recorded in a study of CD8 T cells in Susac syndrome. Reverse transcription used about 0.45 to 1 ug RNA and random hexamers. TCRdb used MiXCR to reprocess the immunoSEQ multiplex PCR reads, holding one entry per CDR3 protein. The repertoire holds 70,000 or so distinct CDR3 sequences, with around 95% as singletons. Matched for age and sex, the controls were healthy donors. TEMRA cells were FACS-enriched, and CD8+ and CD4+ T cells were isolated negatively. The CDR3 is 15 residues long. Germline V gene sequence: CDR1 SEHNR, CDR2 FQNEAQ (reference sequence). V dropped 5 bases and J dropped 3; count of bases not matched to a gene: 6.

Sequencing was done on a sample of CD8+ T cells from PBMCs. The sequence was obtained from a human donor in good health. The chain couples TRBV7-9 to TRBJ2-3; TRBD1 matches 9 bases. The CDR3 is CASSPWTGETDTQYF. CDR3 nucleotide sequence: TGTGCCAGCAGCCCTTGGACAGGGGAAACAGATACGCAGTATTTT.